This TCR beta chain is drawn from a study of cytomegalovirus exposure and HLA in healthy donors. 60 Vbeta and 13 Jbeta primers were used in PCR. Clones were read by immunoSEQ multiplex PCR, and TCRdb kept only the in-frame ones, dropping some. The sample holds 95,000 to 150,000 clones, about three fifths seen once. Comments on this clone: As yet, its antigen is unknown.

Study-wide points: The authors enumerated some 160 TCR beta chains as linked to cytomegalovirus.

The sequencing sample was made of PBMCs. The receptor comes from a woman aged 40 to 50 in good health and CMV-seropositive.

This CDR3 reads CASSVYGTSTDTQYF. DNA of the CDR3: TGTGCCAGCAGCGTCTACGGGACTTCCACAGATACGCAGTATTTT. The genes are TRBV9 and TRBJ2-3, with TRBD2 as a possible D gene (6 bases). The length of the CDR3 is 15 residues. CDR1 is SGDLS, CDR2 YYNGEE, per germline. Trimming pared 2 bases from V and 2 bases from J, leaving 12 bases between.